The next 8 T cell receptor beta chains were all read from a single sample in a study of blood T cell repertoires in COVID-19. TCRdb's copy holds only in-frame clones and misses some; the assay was immunoSEQ multiplex PCR. This sample carries 140,000 to 150,000 clones, over 75% of them seen once, and the ten largest clones take approximately 1.2%. The material sequenced was PBMCs or T cells enriched from blood (not recorded which). These receptors were taken from a woman aged 25 to 39 with acute COVID-19.

This chain connects TRBV27 to TRBJ1-2; weak D call: TRBD1 (5 bases). Per germline, CDR1 MNHEY and CDR2 SMNVEV (reference sequence). With 5 bases removed from V and 8 bases from J, the gap between germline ends came to 21 bases. CDR3 size: 15 residues. The chain's CDR3 is CASSTKLWGVWGYTF. The CDR3 nucleotides read TGTGCCAGCAGTACCAAATTATGGGGGGTGTGGGGCTACACCTTC.

The chain joins TRBV5-1 to TRBJ2-3; the match to TRBD1 covers 10 bases. Germline V gene data show CDR1 as SGHRS and CDR2 as YFSETQ. V dropped 7 bases and J dropped 4; count of bases not matched to a gene: 6. There are 14 residues in the CDR3. In nucleotides, the CDR3 is TGCGCCAGCGGACAGACAGGGGGCCCAGATACGCAGTATTTT. Its translation is CASGQTGGPDTQYF.

The chain has TRBV7-9 and TRBJ1-2, with 11 bases lining up with TRBD1. This CDR3 has 16 amino acids. The V gene's germline CDR1 is SEHNR and CDR2 FQNEAQ (reference sequence). V dropped 5 bases and J dropped 7; count of bases not matched to a gene: 12. CDR3 in amino acids: CASSRSPDRGLSGYTF. In nucleotides, the CDR3 is TGTGCCAGCAGCCGTAGCCCGGACAGGGGGCTGAGTGGCTACACCTTC.

This clone was recorded a few times. The chain joins TRBV7-8 to TRBJ2-1; TRBD2 agrees at 8 bases. This CDR3 region has 16 residues. V trimming: 2 bases; J trimming: 8 bases; junction bases outside the gene matches: 11. In germline, CDR1 is SGHVS, CDR2 FQNEAQ. CDR3 amino acids: CASSLQAGVDTDEQFF. The CDR3 coding sequence is TGTGCCAGCAGCTTACAAGCGGGAGTTGATACCGATGAGCAGTTCTTC. The variable domain in full, completed from reference TRBV7-8 and TRBJ2-1, reads GAGVSQSPRYKVAKRGQDVALRCDPISGHVSLFWYQQALGQGPEFLTYFQNEAQLDKSGLPSDRFFAERPEGSVSTLKIQRTQQEDSAVYLCASSLQAGVDTDEQFFGPGTRLTVL.

The CDR3 is CASSSGFSYTF. The CDR3 nucleotides read TGTGCCAGCAGTTCCGGGTTTAGCTACACCTTC. The V and J genes are TRBV28 and TRBJ1-2; D is unclear. This CDR3 is built from 11 residues. Germline V CDR1 and CDR2: MDHEN, SYDVKM. V lost 4 bases, J lost 9 bases, and 9 bases lay in between.

The rearrangement links TRBV5-1 to TRBJ2-7; 7 bases are a match to TRBD2. Germline trimming cut 1 base from V and 1 base from J; bases unmatched to any gene: 8. This CDR3 has 16 amino acids. Germline V gene lookup returns CDR1 SGHRS and CDR2 YFSETQ. In nucleotides, the CDR3 is TGCGCCAGCAGCTTGAAGTTCGGCGGGAGATCCTACGAGCAGTACTTC. Translated, it gives CASSLKFGGRSYEQYF.

V usage is TRBV6-6 and J usage is TRBJ2-3; no reliable D call. Per germline, CDR1 MNHNY and CDR2 SVGAGI (reference sequence). The V end lost 2 bases, the J end lost 2 bases, and 5 bases lay between the germline ends. The CDR3 runs to 13 residues. The CDR3 protein is CASSYTNTDTQYF. CDR3 sequence (DNA): TGTGCCAGCAGTTACACTAACACAGATACGCAGTATTTT.

V and J are TRBV24-1 and TRBJ2-7; D possibly corresponds to TRBD2 (5 bases). The CDR3 sequence is 15 residues long. The germline V gene has CDR1 KGHDR and CDR2 SFDVKD. V was clipped by 2 bases and J by 0 bases, with 10 bases between them. DNA of the CDR3: TGTGCCACCAGTGATTCCGAGCGGCCCTCCTACGAGCAGTACTTC. Translation: CATSDSERPSYEQYF.